This T cell receptor (beta chain) was recovered during a study of OX40 agonist ivuxolimab in advanced cancers. Using immunoSEQ multiplex PCR, the repertoire was profiled, and TCRdb retains in-frame clones only, with some absent. The table includes 45,000 or so clones, approximately 85% detected once. From germline, CDR1 is SGDLS and CDR2 YYNGEE. The CDR3 length is 16 residues. V gave up 4 bases and J gave up 7 bases; unmatched junction bases: 14. This rearrangement joins TRBV9 to TRBJ2-4, with 7 bases lining up with TRBD1. The material sequenced was CD4+ or CD8+ T cells sorted from blood, taken in a trial of the OX40 agonist ivuxolimab. The TCR was taken from an adult with an advanced solid tumor such as melanoma, head and neck, liver or kidney cancer. The CDR3 DNA reads as TGTGCCAGCAGCCCACGGGACAGTAACTCAAAGAACATTCAGTACTTC. Its protein is CASSPRDSNSKNIQYF.